Detailed here is one T cell receptor (beta chain). Antigen specificity is unknown. Researchers made TCR cDNA using 5'RACE template switching, and this step added a universal primer site and UMIs. Each CDR3 protein is one row after TCRdb ran MiXCR on the 5' RACE reads. The sample shows a few hundred thousand distinct CDR3 sequences, less than 20% of them seen only once. This sample is part of a study of T cells after yellow fever vaccination. Across the whole study: Each low-cell-number fraction was prepared by means of SMART-Seq v4 Ultra Low Input. Findings and limits, study-wide: FACS-sorted repertoires could contain abundant clonotypes contaminating from the bulk population. Once the booster was given, most primary-vaccination clones reappeared, at around 96% for CD4 and roughly 86% for CD8.

V was cut by 2 bases and J by 5 bases, with 12 bases left in between. This CDR3 contains 15 residues. This rearrangement joins TRBV12-3 or TRBV12-4 to TRBJ1-4; TRBD1 is a possible D gene (6 bases). This receptor was identified in a man in his late teens or twenties who received the YFV17D yellow fever vaccine. The sequenced sample was PBMCs, obtained 4 to 6 days after the first yellow fever vaccination. As DNA, the CDR3 is TGTGCCAGCAGTTTATCTTTACAGGGAAATGAAAAACTGTTTTTT. Its translation is CASSLSLQGNEKLFF.